What follows are 22 T cell receptor beta chains derived from one specimen sequenced in a study of blood T cells in healthy people across ages. A second PCR, run for 7 to 11 cycles, used a sample-barcoded 5' primer plus a J-beta primer mix. TCRdb fed the 5' RACE reads into MiXCR, producing one record per CDR3 protein. The sample lists about 510,000 distinct CDR3 sequences, 25% to 35% occurring once. The same data also contributed to another study, on T cells of mothers and their children.

The sample taken for sequencing was blood. The receptors were sampled from a boy aged 2 to 10 in good health.

The chain recombines TRBV18 with TRBJ2-5, with 7 bases identical to TRBD2. Gene TRBJ2-1 matches the end of the DNA better, so the J call may be wrong. The CDR3 spans 14 residues. Germline CDR1 is KGHSH and CDR2 is LQKENI. CDR3 protein: CASSPPASGEEQFF. The CDR3 DNA is TGTGCCAGCTCACCACCGGCTAGCGGAGAAGAGCAGTTCTTC.

The chain employs TRBV11-2 and TRBJ2-7; 10 bases are shared with TRBD1. Germline loops: CDR1 SGHAT, CDR2 FQNNGV. The CDR3 has 16 amino acids. Trimming at V came to 0 bases and at J to 2 bases, leaving 4 bases not matched to a gene. The CDR3 region has the DNA TGTGCCAGCAGCTTAGATCAGGGGACAGGGGCCTACGAGCAGTACTTC. Protein: CASSLDQGTGAYEQYF.

The CDR3 here is CATSREGLNNEQFF. The CDR3 region has the DNA TGTGCCACCAGCAGAGAGGGACTAAATAATGAGCAGTTCTTC. J is TRBJ2-1 and V is TRBV15; 7 bases agree with TRBD2. This CDR3 has 14 amino acids. Per germline, CDR1 LNHNV and CDR2 YYDKDF (reference sequence). The ends lost 0 bases at V and 7 bases at J; junction bases unmatched: 3.

V usage is TRBV7-9 and J usage is TRBJ1-2, with 7 positions matching TRBD1. Germline V gene lookup returns CDR1 SEHNR and CDR2 FQNEAQ (reference sequence). CDR3 length: 16 residues. Losses at the gene ends were 5 bases for V and 0 bases for J; bases not matched to a gene: 9. For the CDR3, the DNA is TGTGCCAGCAGCCCAGGGACAGCTACATCTAACTATGGCTACACCTTC. As protein: CASSPGTATSNYGYTF.

The chain links TRBV7-2 to TRBJ1-6, with TRBD1 matching 7 bases. With 1 base clipped from V and 7 bases from J, the junction kept 4 bases outside the gene matches. The CDR3 covers 15 residues. The germline V gene has CDR1 SGHTA and CDR2 FQGNSA. This CDR3 is CASSLGTGANSPLHF. The CDR3 DNA sequence: TGTGCCAGCAGCTTAGGGACAGGTGCCAATTCACCCCTCCACTTT.

This clonotype has a handful of counts. The V and J genes are TRBV6-2 or TRBV6-3 and TRBJ2-5; 8 bases fit TRBD2. The CDR3 is 13 amino acids. Trimming took 8 bases from V and 5 from J; bases not matched to a gene: 7. From germline, CDR1 is MNHEY and CDR2 SVGEGT. The DNA for the CDR3 is TGTGCCAGCGGCCAGCGGGAGTTGGAGACCCAGTACTTC. It translates to CASGQRELETQYF.

The rearrangement joins TRBV20-1 to TRBJ2-5; tentative D call: TRBD1 (6 bases). Trimming shortened V by 3 bases and J by 5 bases, and 16 bases separated the two germline ends. CDR3 length: 14 amino acids. Germline CDR1 and CDR2: DFQATT and SNEGSKA (reference sequence). The chain's CDR3 is CSARIQGPRETQYF. CDR3 DNA: TGCAGTGCTAGGATTCAGGGGCCTCGGGAGACCCAGTACTTC.

This clonotype was picked up a small number of times. The V call is TRBV4-3, the J call TRBJ2-1; 9 bases fit TRBD2. The CDR3 covers 17 residues. Per germline, CDR1 LGHNA and CDR2 YSLEER. V was pared by 1 base and J by 4 bases, with 8 bases of the junction left unmatched. DNA of the CDR3: TGCGCCAGCAGCCAAGGACGAGGACTAGCGAAATACAATGAGCAGTTCTTC. The encoded protein is CASSQGRGLAKYNEQFF.

The genes are TRBV7-2 and TRBJ2-3; D gene uncertain. V was clipped by 5 bases and J by 6 bases, with 9 bases between them. Germline V gene lookup returns CDR1 SGHTA and CDR2 FQGNSA. The CDR3 is made up of 12 amino acids. CDR3 sequence: CASSQTVDTQYF. Here the CDR3 DNA reads TGTGCCAGCAGCCAGACGGTGGATACGCAGTATTTT.

The chain employs TRBV7-2 and TRBJ2-5; the D gene is possibly TRBD2 (6 bases). The end of the DNA is better explained by TRBJ2-1, so the J call may be wrong. CDR1 and CDR2 from the germline V gene are SGHTA and FQGNSA. This CDR3 comprises 12 residues. The CDR3 reads CASSGGTLYQFF. The CDR3 DNA is TGTGCCAGCAGCGGCGGGACGTTGTACCAGTTCTTC.

The J gene is TRBJ2-7, the V gene TRBV14; D not certain. The germline V gene has CDR1 SGHDN and CDR2 FVKESK. CDR3 length: 13 residues. With 4 bases removed from V and 3 bases from J, the gap between germline ends came to 10 bases. This CDR3 reads CASSPSSDYEQYF. As DNA, the CDR3 is TGTGCCAGCAGCCCCAGCAGCGACTACGAGCAGTACTTC. Full variable domain (remainder filled in from reference TRBV14 and TRBJ2-7): EAGVTQFPSHSVIEKGQTVTLRCDPISGHDNLYWYRRVMGKEIKFLLHFVKESKQDESGMPNNRFLAERTGGTYSTLKVQPAELEDSGVYFCASSPSSDYEQYFGPGTRLTVT.

This clonotype showed up just a few times. The J gene is TRBJ2-5, the V gene TRBV12-3 or TRBV12-4; D gene ambiguous. The length of the CDR3 is 13 residues. V was cut by 6 bases and J by 1 base, with 9 bases left in between. CDR3 DNA sequence: TGTGCCAGCAGACTTGGCCCCCAAGAGACCCAGTACTTC. Translating it yields CASRLGPQETQYF.

This chain connects TRBV4-1 to TRBJ1-2; D is unresolved. Trimming removed 1 base at V and 6 bases at J, with 12 bases between. CDR1 and CDR2 from the germline V gene are MGHRA and YSYEKL. CDR3 length equals 14 residues. The CDR3 region is CASSQGFLKDGYTF. DNA of the CDR3: TGCGCCAGCAGCCAAGGGTTTTTGAAGGATGGCTACACCTTC.

With respect to this clonotype: Compared with germline, one end of the junction differs, possibly owing to a read error. This rearrangement joins TRBV14 to TRBJ2-1, with no clear D. CDR3 length equals 15 residues. Germline V gene data show CDR1 as SGHDN and CDR2 as FVKESK. CDR3 coding DNA: TGTGCCAGCAGCCAAGATCCCTCGGCTTACAATGAGCAGTTCTTT. Translation: CASSQDPSAYNEQFF.

V and J are TRBV5-6 and TRBJ1-2; weak D call: TRBD1 (6 bases). Trimming removed 4 bases at V and 8 bases at J, with 15 bases between. Germline CDR1 SGHDT, CDR2 YYEEEE. This CDR3 is 13 amino acids long. CDR3 amino acids: CASSPTRGTGYTF. DNA of the CDR3: TGTGCCAGCAGCCCGACCCGGGGGACAGGCTACACCTTC.

This chain uses TRBV20-1 with TRBJ2-1, with 9 bases lining up with TRBD2. The germline V gene has CDR1 DFQATT and CDR2 SNEGSKA (reference sequence). The CDR3 is made up of 17 amino acids. Trimming took 1 base from V and 10 from J; bases not matched to a gene: 17. In DNA, the CDR3 is TGCAGTGCTAGAGTATTGGGTCGGCGGGAGGGCCCGGGGGAGCAGTTCTTC. This translates into CSARVLGRREGPGEQFF.

This rearrangement joins TRBV29-1 to TRBJ2-6; 7 bases match TRBD1. From germline, CDR1 is SQVTM and CDR2 ANQGSEA. The CDR3 extends over 16 amino acids. V lost 7 bases, J lost 0 bases, and 9 bases stayed unmatched. CDR3 bases: TGCAGCGCCACCGGAACAGGGGACTCTGGGGCCAACGTCCTGACTTTC. Translation: CSATGTGDSGANVLTF.

The rearrangement uses TRBV12-3 or TRBV12-4 and TRBJ1-2, with 8 positions matching TRBD1. The CDR3 contains 15 residues. V dropped 5 bases and J dropped 3; count of bases not matched to a gene: 8. The CDR3 sequence is CASSPTTGVDYGYTF. The CDR3 nucleotides are TGTGCCAGCAGTCCAACGACAGGGGTAGACTATGGCTACACCTTC.

V is TRBV12-3 or TRBV12-4 and J is TRBJ2-5; D gene ambiguous. CDR3 size: 13 residues. Deletions cut 5 bases from V and 1 base from J, with 8 bases between. DNA of the CDR3: TGTGCCAGCAGTGGCGATCCCCAAGAGACCCAGTACTTC. Translating it yields CASSGDPQETQYF.

This clonotype has just a few counts. This chain connects TRBV20-1 to TRBJ1-2; no clear D gene. Trimming took 0 bases from V and 0 from J, leaving 8 bases between them. CDR1 and CDR2 from the germline V gene are DFQATT and SNEGSKA (reference sequence). The CDR3 consists of 14 residues. The CDR3 reads CSARDSGTNYGYTF. CDR3 bases: TGCAGTGCTAGAGATTCGGGAACTAACTATGGCTACACCTTC.

This clonotype was observed a few times. The chain employs TRBV6-5 and TRBJ2-2; TRBD2 matches 8 bases. The CDR3 has 14 amino acids. The V and J ends lost 2 bases and 5 bases, in that order; junction bases with no gene match: 1. CDR1 is MNHEY and CDR2 is SVGAGI in the germline V gene. The CDR3 nucleotides read TGTGCCAGCAGTTACGTAGCGGGAACCGGGGAGCTGTTTTTT. As protein: CASSYVAGTGELFF.

The rearrangement uses TRBV10-3 and TRBJ1-5; tentatively, D is TRBD1 (5 bases). CDR1 and CDR2 (germline): ENHRY, SYGVKD. The V end lost 11 bases, the J end lost 6 bases, and 17 bases lay between the germline ends. This CDR3 comprises 13 residues. The CDR3 DNA reads as TGTGCCCCCGAACGGGTGGGGACTCAGCCCCAGCATTTT. Translating it yields CAPERVGTQPQHF.